The clone carrying this TCR beta chain was counted a single time. The data stem from a study of OX40 agonist ivuxolimab in advanced cancers. Trimming shortened V by 4 bases and J by 5 bases, and 13 bases separated the two germline ends. The CDR3 is made up of 13 amino acids. Per germline, CDR1 SGHRS and CDR2 YFSETQ. The protocol was immunoSEQ multiplex PCR, while the TCRdb copy is restricted to in-frame clones and leaves out a portion. The table has about 57,000 clones, 87% seen once; the top ten hold approximately 0.39%. This sequence originates from an adult with an advanced solid tumor such as melanoma, head and neck, liver or kidney cancer. The chain joins TRBV5-1 to TRBJ2-7, with D uncertain. Source: CD4+ or CD8+ T cells sorted from blood, taken in a trial of the OX40 agonist ivuxolimab. The DNA for the CDR3 is TGCGCCAGCAGCACTGGCTTCCAAAACGAGCAGTACTTC. Amino acid sequence: CASSTGFQNEQYF.